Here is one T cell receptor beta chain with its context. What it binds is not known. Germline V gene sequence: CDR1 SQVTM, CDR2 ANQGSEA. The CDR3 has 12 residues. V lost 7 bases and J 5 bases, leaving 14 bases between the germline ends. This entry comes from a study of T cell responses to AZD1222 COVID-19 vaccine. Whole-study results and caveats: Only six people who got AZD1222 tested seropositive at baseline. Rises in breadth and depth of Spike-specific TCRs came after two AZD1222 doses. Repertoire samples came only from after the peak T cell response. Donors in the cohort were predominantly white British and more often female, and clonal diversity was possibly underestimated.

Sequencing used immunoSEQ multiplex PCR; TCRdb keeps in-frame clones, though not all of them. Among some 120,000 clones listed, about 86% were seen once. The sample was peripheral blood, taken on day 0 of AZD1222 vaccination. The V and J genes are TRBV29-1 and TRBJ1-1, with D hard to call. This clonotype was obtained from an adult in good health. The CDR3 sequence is CSAPPSPTEAFF. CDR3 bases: TGCAGCGCTCCCCCCTCCCCGACTGAAGCTTTCTTT.